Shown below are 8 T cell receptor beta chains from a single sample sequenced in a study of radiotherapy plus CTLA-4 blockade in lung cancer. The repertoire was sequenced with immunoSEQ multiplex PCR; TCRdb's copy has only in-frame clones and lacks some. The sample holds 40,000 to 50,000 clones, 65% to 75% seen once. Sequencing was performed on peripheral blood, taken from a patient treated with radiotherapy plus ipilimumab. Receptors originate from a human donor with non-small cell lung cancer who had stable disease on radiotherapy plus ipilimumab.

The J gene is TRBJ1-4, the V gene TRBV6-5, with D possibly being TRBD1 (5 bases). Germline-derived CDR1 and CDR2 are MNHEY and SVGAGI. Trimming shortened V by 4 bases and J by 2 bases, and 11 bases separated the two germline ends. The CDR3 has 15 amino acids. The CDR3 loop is CASSFARQTNEKLFF. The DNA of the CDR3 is TGTGCCAGCAGTTTTGCGAGACAGACTAATGAAAAACTGTTTTTT.

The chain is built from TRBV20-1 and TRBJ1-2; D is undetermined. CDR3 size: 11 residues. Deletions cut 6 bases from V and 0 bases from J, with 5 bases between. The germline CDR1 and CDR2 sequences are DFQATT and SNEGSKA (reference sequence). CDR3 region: CSASSNYGYTF. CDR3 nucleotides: TGCAGTGCGTCCTCTAACTATGGCTACACCTTC.

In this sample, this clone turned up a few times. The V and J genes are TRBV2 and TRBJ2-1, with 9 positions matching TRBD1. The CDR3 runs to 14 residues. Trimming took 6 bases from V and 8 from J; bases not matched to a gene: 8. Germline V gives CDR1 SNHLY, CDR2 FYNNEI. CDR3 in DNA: TGTGCCAGCAGAGGACAGGGGCGGCACTATGAGCAGTTCTTC. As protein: CASRGQGRHYEQFF. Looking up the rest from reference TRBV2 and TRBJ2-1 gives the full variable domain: EPEVTQTPSHQVTQMGQEVILRCVPISNHLYFYWYRQILGQKVEFLVSFYNNEISEKSEIFDDQFSVERPDGSNFTLKIRSTKLEDSAMYFCASRGQGRHYEQFFGPGTRLTVL.

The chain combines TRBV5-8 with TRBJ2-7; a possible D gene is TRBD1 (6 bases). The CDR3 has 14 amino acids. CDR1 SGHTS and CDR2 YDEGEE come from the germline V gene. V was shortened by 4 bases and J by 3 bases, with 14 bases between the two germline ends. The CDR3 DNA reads TGTGCCAGCAGCCAGGGGAACCTCTTCTACGAGCAGTACTTC. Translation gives CASSQGNLFYEQYF.

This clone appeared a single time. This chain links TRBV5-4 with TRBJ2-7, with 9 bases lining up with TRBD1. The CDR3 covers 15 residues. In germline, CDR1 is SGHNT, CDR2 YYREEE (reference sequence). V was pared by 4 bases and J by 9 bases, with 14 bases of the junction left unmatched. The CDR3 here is CASSPIGDRVHGQYF. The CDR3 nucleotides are TGTGCCAGCAGCCCAATCGGGGACAGGGTCCACGGGCAGTACTTC.

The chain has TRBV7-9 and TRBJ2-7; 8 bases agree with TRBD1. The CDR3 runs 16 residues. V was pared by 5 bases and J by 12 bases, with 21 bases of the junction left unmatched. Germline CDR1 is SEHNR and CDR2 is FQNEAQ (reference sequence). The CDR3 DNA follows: TGTGCCAGCAGCCCCTTCGAAGGGCAGGGGGCCCAATGGCGGTACTTC. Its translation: CASSPFEGQGAQWRYF.

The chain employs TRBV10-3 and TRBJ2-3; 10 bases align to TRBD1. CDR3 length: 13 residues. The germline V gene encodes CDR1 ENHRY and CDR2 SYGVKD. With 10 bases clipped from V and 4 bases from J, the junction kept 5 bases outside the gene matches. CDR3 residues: CATRDRGSDTQYF. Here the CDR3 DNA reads TGTGCCACCCGGGACAGGGGCTCAGATACGCAGTATTTT.

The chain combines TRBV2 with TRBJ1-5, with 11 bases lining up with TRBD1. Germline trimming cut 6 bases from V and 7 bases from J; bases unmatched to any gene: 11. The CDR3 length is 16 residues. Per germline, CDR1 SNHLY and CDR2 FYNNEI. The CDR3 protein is CASRKDRDRGGQPQHF. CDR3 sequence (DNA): TGTGCCAGCAGAAAAGACCGGGACAGGGGGGGACAGCCCCAGCATTTT.